One sample yielded the 29 T cell receptor beta chains listed below, sequenced in a study of glioma-infiltrating T cells after dendritic cell vaccination (TCRdb year 2016). The library was obtained by the immunoSEQ multiplex PCR assay. TCRdb limited this immuneACCESS table to in-frame rearrangements with V and J called. A share of clones is missing; checked studies link under half to unresolved V genes, and the rest is unexplained. The sample table holds roughly 70,000 clones, of which around 79% were seen once. Around 1.9% of the sample belongs to the ten largest clones. The source was blood, collected before dendritic cell vaccination. All receptors derive from a human donor with glioblastoma.

The gene calls are TRBV19 and TRBJ2-7; tentatively, D is TRBD2 (5 bases). V dropped 5 bases and J dropped 2 bases, with 10 bases sitting between them. The V gene's germline CDR1 is LNHDA and CDR2 SQIVND (reference sequence). The CDR3 is 13 amino acids. CDR3 sequence reads: CASSRGSTYEQYV. CDR3 coding DNA: TGTGCCAGTAGTCGCGGGTCGACCTACGAGCAGTACGTC.

The V call is TRBV9, the J call TRBJ1-2; D is possibly TRBD1 (6 bases). The CDR3 loop spans 15 amino acids. Trimming took 4 bases from V and 4 from J, leaving 17 bases between them. Per the germline V gene, CDR1 is SGDLS and CDR2 is YYNGEE. CDR3 sequence: CASSIGEGGTYGYTF. The CDR3 bases are TGTGCCAGCAGCATTGGGGAGGGGGGTACCTATGGCTACACCTTC.

This chain joins TRBV19 and TRBJ1-5, with D possibly being TRBD1 (5 bases). V was shortened by 0 bases and J by 4 bases, with 10 bases between the two germline ends. The CDR3 has 15 amino acids. Germline V gene sequence: CDR1 LNHDA, CDR2 SQIVND (reference sequence). CDR3 region: CASSIDRGGNQPQHF. CDR3 DNA sequence: TGTGCCAGTAGTATAGATCGGGGGGGGAATCAGCCCCAGCATTTT.

This chain connects TRBV5-8 to TRBJ1-2; D is unclear. The V and J ends lost 6 bases and 13 bases respectively, with 19 bases between them. The CDR3 sequence is 12 residues long. Germline values: CDR1 SGHTS, CDR2 YDEGEE. The DNA for the CDR3 is TGTGCCAGCACCCCCCCGACGGGAGAATCCACCTTC. Translated, it gives CASTPPTGESTF.

The gene calls are TRBV2 and TRBJ2-2; perhaps TRBD2 as D (5 bases). Trimming pared 5 bases from V and 6 bases from J, leaving 16 bases between. The CDR3 length is 15 residues. The germline CDR1 and CDR2 sequences are SNHLY and FYNNEI. The CDR3 nucleotides read TGTGCCAGCAGTCTAAATCTAGCCGCGGCCGGGGAGCTGTTTTTT. Amino acid sequence: CASSLNLAAAGELFF.

V gene TRBV5-1 combines with J gene TRBJ1-3; no clear D. Germline CDR1 is SGHRS and CDR2 is YFSETQ. The CDR3 is 13 residues long. Trimming cost V 4 bases and J 8 bases, with 13 bases left between them. The DNA of the CDR3 is TGCGCCAGCAGCCTAATGGGAGTTGACACCATATATTTT. Its translation: CASSLMGVDTIYF.

This clone appeared many times. The V gene is TRBV5-4, the J gene TRBJ2-7; 8 bases map to TRBD2. This CDR3 region has 15 residues. Germline-derived CDR1 and CDR2 are SGHNT and YYREEE (reference sequence). V lost 0 bases and J lost 6; bases outside the gene matches: 8. CDR3 in DNA: TGTGCCAGCAGCTTGGGAGGCAGCGGGAGACCCGAGCAGTACGTC. It yields the protein CASSLGGSGRPEQYV.

This clone was detected only a few times. V and J are TRBV2 and TRBJ2-5; the match to TRBD2 covers 8 bases. CDR1 and CDR2 from the germline V gene are SNHLY and FYNNEI. Losses at the gene ends were 6 bases for V and 5 bases for J; bases not matched to a gene: 17. This CDR3 region has 17 residues. DNA of the CDR3: TGTGCCAGCAGAGTAACTAGCGGAGGGATGGGAGCGGAGACCCAGTACTTC. Its protein is CASRVTSGGMGAETQYF.

The gene calls are TRBV5-1 and TRBJ2-5; 8 bases are a match to TRBD2. The CDR3 extends over 16 amino acids. V lost 5 bases to trimming and J lost 3 bases; unmatched junction nucleotides: 12. Germline V gene lookup returns CDR1 SGHRS and CDR2 YFSETQ. CDR3 residues: CASRMGAGGPKETQYF. In DNA, the CDR3 is TGCGCCAGCAGGATGGGGGCGGGAGGACCCAAAGAGACCCAGTACTTC.

The gene calls are TRBV6-5 and TRBJ1-2; D not resolved. Germline V gene data show CDR1 as MNHEY and CDR2 as SVGAGI. V was clipped by 2 bases and J by 8 bases, with 9 bases between them. This CDR3 region has 12 residues. CDR3 amino acids: CASSYPGRGYTF. For the CDR3, the DNA is TGTGCCAGCAGTTACCCGGGTCGGGGCTACACCTTC.

The CDR3 DNA is TGTGCCAGCAGTTTAGCGGCGGGAAGCACAGATACGCAGTATTTT. Translation: CASSLAAGSTDTQYF. The rearrangement links TRBV27 to TRBJ2-3; the D gene is possibly TRBD2 (6 bases). This CDR3 contains 15 residues. Trimming left V 2 bases short and J 0 bases short, with 9 bases between. Per the germline V gene, CDR1 is MNHEY and CDR2 is SMNVEV (reference sequence).

This clone came up once. V and J are TRBV18 and TRBJ2-3; TRBD1 matches at 7 bases. CDR3 length: 15 residues. V shed 2 bases, J shed 3 bases, and the junction held 5 bases outside the gene matches. Germline values: CDR1 KGHSH, CDR2 LQKENI. CDR3 amino acids: CASSPLAGGTDTQYF. CDR3 sequence (DNA): TGTGCCAGCTCACCATTGGCAGGGGGAACAGATACGCAGTATTTT.

J is TRBJ2-3 and V is TRBV6-1; 8 bases map to TRBD2. V dropped 6 bases and J dropped 6; count of bases not matched to a gene: 11. CDR3 size: 15 residues. Germline-derived CDR1 and CDR2 are MNHNS and SASEGT. The CDR3 region has the DNA TGTGCCAGCAGCACCTACAAGACTAGCGCGGATACGCAGTATTTT. This gives the protein CASSTYKTSADTQYF.

The chain joins TRBV1 to TRBJ1-5; the tabulated D call, TRBD1, remains unverified against the DNA. TRBV1 counts as a pseudogene. The CDR3 runs 16 residues. CDR3 sequence reads: CTSSQDNRGSDQPQHF. The CDR3 DNA is TGCACCAGCAGCCAAGATAACAGGGGCAGCGATCAGCCCCAGCATTTT.

The chain recombines TRBV5-6 with TRBJ2-5; unclear D gene. The germline CDR1 and CDR2 sequences are SGHDT and YYEEEE. The V end lost 1 base, the J end lost 2 bases, and 6 bases lay between the germline ends. The CDR3 extends over 13 amino acids. In nucleotides, the CDR3 is TGTGCCAGCAGCTTGAACAGACAAGAGACCCAGTACTTC. It encodes CASSLNRQETQYF. The complete variable domain, with remaining parts taken from reference TRBV5-6 and TRBJ2-5, reads DAGVTQSPTHLIKTRGQQVTLRCSPKSGHDTVSWYQQALGQGPQFIFQYYEEEERQRGNFPDRFSGHQFPNYSSELNVNALLLGDSALYLCASSLNRQETQYFGPGTRLLVL.

The V call is TRBV7-2, the J call TRBJ2-1, with TRBD2 matching over 12 bases. After removal of 5 bases from V and 3 bases from J, the junction contained 5 bases not matched to a gene. There are 16 residues in the CDR3. The germline CDR1 and CDR2 sequences are SGHTA and FQGNSA. The CDR3 bases are TGTGCCAGCAGCACCTGGACTAGCGGGGTCTACAATGAGCAGTTCTTC. Protein: CASSTWTSGVYNEQFF.

This chain links TRBV7-7 with TRBJ2-5; D remains ambiguous. The CDR3 covers 14 residues. Trimming cost V 0 bases and J 2 bases, with 7 bases left between them. Germline V lookup: CDR1 SSHAT, CDR2 FNYEAQ (reference sequence). In nucleotides, the CDR3 is TGTGCCAGCAGCTTAGCTCCGAGTCAAGAGACCCAGTACTTC. Translated: CASSLAPSQETQYF.

V gene TRBV6-5 combines with J gene TRBJ2-5; 7 bases map to TRBD2. This CDR3 comprises 12 residues. Germline CDR1 is MNHEY and CDR2 is SVGAGI. V lost 8 bases and J lost 5; bases outside the gene matches: 5. Here the CDR3 DNA reads TGTGCCAGCGGGAGGGCCTTGGAGACCCAGTACTTC. Its translation: CASGRALETQYF.

Only one count was recorded for this clone. The chain joins TRBV4-1 to TRBJ2-1; maybe TRBD2 (6 bases). Germline-derived CDR1 and CDR2 are MGHRA and YSYEKL. The length of the CDR3 is 19 residues. The V end lost 0 bases, the J end lost 7 bases, and 25 bases lay between the germline ends. CDR3 DNA: TGCGCCAGCAGCCAAGATCTTGGGGCAAGGACCCTGGGGGGTAATGAGCAGTTCTTC. This sequence encodes CASSQDLGARTLGGNEQFF.

This clone has a count of ten or more. The genes are TRBV5-1 and TRBJ1-3; possible D gene TRBD1, 5 bases. This CDR3 is built from 15 residues. V was trimmed by 0 bases and J by 1 base, leaving 8 bases between them. From germline, CDR1 is SGHRS and CDR2 YFSETQ. CDR3 in DNA: TGCGCCAGCAGCTTGGTAGGGGCTTCTGGAAACACCATATATTTT. Protein: CASSLVGASGNTIYF.

The chain carries TRBV5-5 and TRBJ2-7, with D possibly TRBD1 on 5 matching bases. From germline, CDR1 is SGHKS and CDR2 YYEKEE (reference sequence). Trimming took off 4 bases at V and 1 base at J, with 15 bases between the two ends. The CDR3 spans 15 residues. CDR3 bases: TGTGCCAGCAGCCCCGATTGGGGCTCGTCCTACGAGCAGTACGTC. Translated, it gives CASSPDWGSSYEQYV.

This chain joins TRBV7-9 and TRBJ2-7; D is possibly TRBD1 (6 bases). The CDR3 has 15 amino acids. The V gene lost 7 bases and the J gene lost 1 base, with 17 bases spanning the gap. The germline gives CDR1 SEHNR, CDR2 FQNEAQ (reference sequence). The CDR3: CASIGEQGGSYEQYF. CDR3 nucleotide sequence: TGTGCCAGCATCGGAGAACAGGGCGGGTCCTACGAGCAGTACTTC.

The sample holds one count of this clone. This chain uses TRBV7-9 with TRBJ2-7, with a possible D match to TRBD1 (6 bases). Germline CDR1 SEHNR, CDR2 FQNEAQ (reference sequence). Trimming left V 5 bases short and J 6 bases short, with 11 bases between. The CDR3 extends over 12 amino acids. CDR3 sequence (DNA): TGTGCCAGCAGCGAGACAGGTCCCGAGCAGTACTTC. Its translation is CASSETGPEQYF.

The CDR3: CASSGGAGSQPQHF. The CDR3 DNA sequence: TGTGCCAGCAGTGGGGGGGCAGGGAGTCAGCCCCAGCATTTT. The chain couples TRBV7-8 to TRBJ1-5; TRBD1 is a possible D gene (6 bases). The CDR3 totals 14 residues. Trimming shortened V by 6 bases and J by 6 bases, and 15 bases separated the two germline ends. Germline CDR1 and CDR2: SGHVS and FQNEAQ.

This clone was observed a handful of times. This chain links TRBV10-3 with TRBJ2-7; D might be TRBD1 (5 bases). This CDR3 comprises 14 residues. Trimming removed 4 bases from V and 6 bases from J, with 16 bases in between. CDR1 is ENHRY, CDR2 SYGVKD, per germline. The CDR3 bases are TGTGCCATCAGTGCTGGGGCCTACGGATCCGAGCAGTACGTC. It translates to CAISAGAYGSEQYV.

Points on this clone: Different DNA sequences within this sample yield the same CDR3. The rearrangement uses TRBV5-1 and TRBJ1-4; D remains unclear. This CDR3 is built from 15 residues. CDR1 and CDR2 (germline): SGHRS, YFSETQ. V dropped 4 bases and J dropped 3 bases, with 13 bases sitting between them. The DNA for the CDR3 is TGCGCCAGCAGCCCCACCCCCGCAGCTAATGAAAAACTGTTTTTT. Translation: CASSPTPAANEKLFF.

V is TRBV5-1 and J is TRBJ1-2; perhaps TRBD1 as D (6 bases). Germline lookup yields CDR1 SGHRS and CDR2 YFSETQ. Trimming shortened V by 2 bases and J by 8 bases, and 19 bases separated the two germline ends. The length of the CDR3 is 15 residues. The CDR3 DNA reads TGCGCCAGCAGCTTTGGCGTCGCGGGGGCGGAAGGCTACACCTTC. It encodes CASSFGVAGAEGYTF.

V is TRBV7-2 and J is TRBJ2-5; TRBD2 aligns across 8 bases. The CDR3 has 14 residues. Germline assignment: CDR1 SGHTA and CDR2 FQGNSA. Germline trimming cut 3 bases from V and 5 bases from J; bases unmatched to any gene: 5. The CDR3 protein is CASSFAGGGETQYF. CDR3 nucleotides: TGTGCCAGCAGCTTTGCGGGGGGCGGGGAGACCCAGTACTTC.

V usage is TRBV2 and J usage is TRBJ1-4, with D uncertain. Germline V gene lookup returns CDR1 SNHLY and CDR2 FYNNEI. This CDR3 comprises 14 residues. Deletions cut 10 bases from V and 5 bases from J, with 17 bases between. The CDR3: CAIGNVGSNEKLFF. The DNA for the CDR3 is TGTGCCATCGGGAACGTGGGCAGCAATGAAAAACTGTTTTTT.